This T cell receptor (beta chain) was captured in a study of blood T cell repertoires in COVID-19. Study in general: Nucleic acid was either cDNA or gDNA, and it came from T cells, B-cell-depleted T cells, or PBMCs.

Those enrolled, adults aged 18 to 89 years, came from roughly 22 US areas. Researchers sorted participants into cohorts using their self-reported clinical history. Symptom resolution, clearance, or two negative PCRs marked the recovered donors of Cohort 3. V lost 4 bases, J lost 5 bases, and 11 bases stayed unmatched. CDR1 is SGDLS, CDR2 YYNGEE, per germline. The CDR3 has 16 amino acids. Profiling relied on immunoSEQ multiplex PCR, and the TCRdb table lists in-frame clones only, not all of them. In the table there are a few hundred thousand clones, 87% of which are singletons. Sequencing was done on a sample of PBMCs or T cells enriched from blood (not recorded which). V is TRBV9 and J is TRBJ2-7; 11 bases align to TRBD2. This TCR came from a woman aged 18-35 years who had recovered from COVID-19. The CDR3 DNA reads TGTGCCAGCAGCTCCAGGGAGACTAGCGGGAACCACGAGCAGTACTTC. This sequence encodes CASSSRETSGNHEQYF.